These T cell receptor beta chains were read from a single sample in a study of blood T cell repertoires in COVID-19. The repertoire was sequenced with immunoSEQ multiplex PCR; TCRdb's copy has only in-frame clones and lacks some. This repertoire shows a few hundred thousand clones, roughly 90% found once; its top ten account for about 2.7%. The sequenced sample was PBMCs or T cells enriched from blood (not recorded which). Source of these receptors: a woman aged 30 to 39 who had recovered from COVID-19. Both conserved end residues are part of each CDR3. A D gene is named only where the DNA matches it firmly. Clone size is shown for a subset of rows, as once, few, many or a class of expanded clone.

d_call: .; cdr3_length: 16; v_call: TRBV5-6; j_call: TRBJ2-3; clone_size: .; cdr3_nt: TGTGCCAGCAGCCCGAAGGGGGAGAGGCTGGGAGATACGCAGTATTTT; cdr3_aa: CASSPKGERLGDTQYF
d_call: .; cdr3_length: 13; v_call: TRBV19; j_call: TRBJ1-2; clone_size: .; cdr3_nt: TGTGCCAGTAGTGACACAGGGACCTATGGCTACACCTTC; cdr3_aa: CASSDTGTYGYTF
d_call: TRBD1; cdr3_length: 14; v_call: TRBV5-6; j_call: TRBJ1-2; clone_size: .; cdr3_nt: TGTGCCAGCAGCGATGGGACAGGGTTCTATGGCTACACCTTC; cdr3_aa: CASSDGTGFYGYTF
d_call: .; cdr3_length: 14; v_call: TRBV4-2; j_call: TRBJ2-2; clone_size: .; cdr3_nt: TGTGCCAGCACTTCGCAGGGTACCACCGGGGAGCTGTTTTTT; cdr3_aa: CASTSQGTTGELFF
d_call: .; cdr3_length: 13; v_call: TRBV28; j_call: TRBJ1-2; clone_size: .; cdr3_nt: TGTGCCAGCAGTTCCCCCCCCCGGGATGGCTACACCTTC; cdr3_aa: CASSSPPRDGYTF
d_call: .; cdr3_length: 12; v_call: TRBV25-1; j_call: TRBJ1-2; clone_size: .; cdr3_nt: TGTGCCAGCCAGACACAGGGTTATGGCTACACCTTC; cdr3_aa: CASQTQGYGYTF
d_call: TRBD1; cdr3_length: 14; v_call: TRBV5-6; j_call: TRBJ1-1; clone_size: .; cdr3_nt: TGTGCCAGCAGCACGGGACAGAGGAACACTGAAGCTTTCTTT; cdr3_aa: CASSTGQRNTEAFF
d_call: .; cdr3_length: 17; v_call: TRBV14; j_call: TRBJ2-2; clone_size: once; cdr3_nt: TGTGCCAGCAGCCAAGTAAGTTGGCCGCAGAACACCGGGGAGCTGTTTTTT; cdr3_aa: CASSQVSWPQNTGELFF
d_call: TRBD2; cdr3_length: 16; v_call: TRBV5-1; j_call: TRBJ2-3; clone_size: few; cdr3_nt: TGCGCCAGCAGCTTGGGGGCTAGCGGGAGTCTAGATACGCAGTATTTT; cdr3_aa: CASSLGASGSLDTQYF
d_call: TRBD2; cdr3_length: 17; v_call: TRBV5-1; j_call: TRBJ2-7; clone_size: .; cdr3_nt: TGCGCCAGCAGCTTGGAATCAGCGGGAGGGCCAAGGTACGAGCAGTACTTC; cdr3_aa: CASSLESAGGPRYEQYF
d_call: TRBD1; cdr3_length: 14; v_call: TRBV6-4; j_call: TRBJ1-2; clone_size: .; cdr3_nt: TGTGCCAGCAGTGACCAACAGGGGCCCTATGGCTACACCTTC; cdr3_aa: CASSDQQGPYGYTF
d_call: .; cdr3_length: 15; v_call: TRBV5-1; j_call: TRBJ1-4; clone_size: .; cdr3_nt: TGCGCCAGCAGAAACACAGGCGGTGGAGATGAAAAACTGTTTTTT; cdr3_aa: CASRNTGGGDEKLFF
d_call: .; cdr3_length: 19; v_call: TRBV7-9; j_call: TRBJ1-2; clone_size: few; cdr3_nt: TGTGCCAGCAGCCCAAGTCGGGCAGGGGCTACTCTAGCTCCCTATGGCTACACCTTC; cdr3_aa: CASSPSRAGATLAPYGYTF
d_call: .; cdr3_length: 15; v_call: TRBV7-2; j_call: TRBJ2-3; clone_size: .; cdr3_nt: TGTGCCAGCAGCCGTCGGGCGGGCCTCACAGATACGCAGTATTTT; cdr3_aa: CASSRRAGLTDTQYF
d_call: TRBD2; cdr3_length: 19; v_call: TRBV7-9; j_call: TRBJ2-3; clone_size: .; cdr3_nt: TGTGCCAGCAGCTCCCCCCAGCCCTCTAGCGGGAGACCCCCAGATACGCAGTATTTT; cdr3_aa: CASSSPQPSSGRPPDTQYF
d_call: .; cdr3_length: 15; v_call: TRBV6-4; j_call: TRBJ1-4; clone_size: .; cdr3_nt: TGTGCCAGCAGTGACCCGGGACTGCTTAATGAAAAACTGTTTTTT; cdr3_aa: CASSDPGLLNEKLFF
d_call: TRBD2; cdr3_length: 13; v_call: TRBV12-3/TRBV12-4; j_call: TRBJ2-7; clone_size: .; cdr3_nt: TGTGCCAGCAGTTTTCAAGCGGGGCCCGAGCAGTACTTC; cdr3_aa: CASSFQAGPEQYF
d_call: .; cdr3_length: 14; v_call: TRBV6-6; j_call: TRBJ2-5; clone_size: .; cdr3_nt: TGTGCCAGCAGCCTGGGACGGGCGGGGGAGACCCAGTACTTC; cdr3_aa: CASSLGRAGETQYF
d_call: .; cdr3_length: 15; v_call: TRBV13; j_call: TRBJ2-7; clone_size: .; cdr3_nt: TGTGCCAGCAGCTTAGTTCGCGACTTGTTCTACGAGCAGTACTTC; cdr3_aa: CASSLVRDLFYEQYF
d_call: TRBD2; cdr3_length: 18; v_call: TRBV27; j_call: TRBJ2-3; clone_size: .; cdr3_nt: TGTGCCAGCAGCTTATACACTCCTAGCGGGGGAGGCACAGATACGCAGTATTTT; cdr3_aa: CASSLYTPSGGGTDTQYF
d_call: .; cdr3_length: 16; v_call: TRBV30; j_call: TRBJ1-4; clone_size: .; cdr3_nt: TGTGCCTGGAGTCTGAGGAGAACTGCAACTAATGAAAAACTGTTTTTT; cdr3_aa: CAWSLRRTATNEKLFF
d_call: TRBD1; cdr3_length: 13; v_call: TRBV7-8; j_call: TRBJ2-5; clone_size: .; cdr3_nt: TGTGCCAGCAGCAGCAGACAGGGCGAGACCCAGTACTTC; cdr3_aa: CASSSRQGETQYF
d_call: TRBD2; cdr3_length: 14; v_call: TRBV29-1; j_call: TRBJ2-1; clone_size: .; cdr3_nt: TGCAGCGGGTCCTCGGGGGGCTCCTACAATGAGCAGTTCTTC; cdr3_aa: CSGSSGGSYNEQFF
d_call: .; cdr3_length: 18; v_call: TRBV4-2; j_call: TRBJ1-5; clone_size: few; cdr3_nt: TGTGCCAGCAGCCAAGTGGATAAGACACTTAATAGCAATCAGCCCCAGCATTTT; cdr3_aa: CASSQVDKTLNSNQPQHF
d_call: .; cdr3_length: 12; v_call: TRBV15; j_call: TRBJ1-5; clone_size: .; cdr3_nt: TGTGCCACCAGCAGAGACGGTCAGCCCCAGCATTTT; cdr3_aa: CATSRDGQPQHF
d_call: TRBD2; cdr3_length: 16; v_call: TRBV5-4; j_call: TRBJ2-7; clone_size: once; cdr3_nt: TGTGCCAGCAGCCCGGTAGCGGGAGGTTCTAGCTACGAGCAGTACTTC; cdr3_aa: CASSPVAGGSSYEQYF
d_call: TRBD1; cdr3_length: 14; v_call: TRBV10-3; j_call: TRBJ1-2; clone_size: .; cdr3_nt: TGTGCCATCGGATATGGGACAGGGAGCTCTGGCTACACCTTC; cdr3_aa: CAIGYGTGSSGYTF